These T cell receptor beta chains were read from a single sample in a study of spatial heterogeneity in lung cancer. One entry per CDR3 protein results from TCRdb running MiXCR on the 5' RACE reads. This table has about 120,000 distinct CDR3 sequences, 12% appearing once. The starting material was PBMCs, obtained at follow-up. The receptors shown here come from a male donor with early-stage non-small cell lung cancer. Each CDR3 is given with its conserved first and last residue.

v_call | cdr3_aa
TRBV7-2 | CASSLQGLSGSPLHF
TRBV11-2 | CASTLEWRTDTQYF
TRBV20-1 | CSNRGTFTDTQYF
TRBV20-1 | CSARWQGRDIQYF
TRBV20-1 | CSASGGQPQHF
TRBV20-1 | CSAPRDIGPYEQYF
TRBV2 | CASSPGGAGEQFF
TRBV6-5 | CASSSKGRPGQETQYF
TRBV6-2/TRBV6-3 | CASSPSGGYEQYF
TRBV7-2 | CASSLASTPGGDTQYF
TRBV12-3/TRBV12-4 | CASREGFYGYTF
TRBV27 | CASSPGIWETQYF
TRBV4-3 | CASSQQDPEEEQFF